Listed below are T cell receptor beta chains from one sample, sequenced in a study of shared clonotypes between healthy human individuals. Clones were read by immunoSEQ multiplex PCR, and TCRdb kept only the in-frame ones, dropping some. The sample has approximately 2,300,000 clones; roughly 92% are singletons. The sample taken for sequencing was naive CD4+ T cells from PBMCs. The receptors were sampled from a man between 18 and 29 years old in good health. Some clones in this sample may be carry-over from other donors' samples. Both conserved end residues are part of each CDR3. A D gene is named only where the DNA matches it firmly. The size entry is marked missing in some rows and otherwise reads once, few, many or a size class.

j_call | v_call | d_call | clone_size | cdr3_nt | cdr3_aa
TRBJ1-1 | TRBV28 | - | - | TGTGCCAGCAGTTCAAGGACCACTGAAGCTTTCTTT | CASSSRTTEAFF
TRBJ2-6 | TRBV6-5 | - | - | TGTGCCAGCGCGACACCTGGGGCCAACGTCCTGACTTTC | CASATPGANVLTF
TRBJ2-7 | TRBV29-1 | TRBD2 | - | TGCAGCGCGACGGCTCTTAGCGGGAGGGCCCCCTACGAGCAGTACTTC | CSATALSGRAPYEQYF
TRBJ2-5 | TRBV5-1 | - | - | TGCGCCAGCAGCTTGGGCCCCCAAAAGACGGAGACCCAGTACTTC | CASSLGPQKTETQYF
TRBJ1-1 | TRBV9 | - | few | TGTGCCAGCAGCGTAGGCAGGGCGACAACTGAAGCTTTCTTT | CASSVGRATTEAFF
TRBJ2-1 | TRBV7-8 | - | - | TGTGCCAGCAGCTTAGGGGGTGGCCGGTTCTTC | CASSLGGGRFF
TRBJ2-1 | TRBV6-1 | - | - | TGTGCCAGCAGTGAATTGTGGTCAGACAATGAGCAGTTCTTC | CASSELWSDNEQFF
TRBJ1-3 | TRBV30 | - | - | TGTGCCTGGAGTGTACGAGGGGGCTCTGGAAACACCATATATTTT | CAWSVRGGSGNTIYF
TRBJ2-7 | TRBV11-1 | - | - | TGTGCCAGCAGCTTAGGTTCGGGGAGGACCTACGAGCAGTACTTC | CASSLGSGRTYEQYF
TRBJ1-5 | TRBV18 | - | - | TGTGCCAGCTCACCATCAATTGATCAGCCCCAGCATTTT | CASSPSIDQPQHF
TRBJ1-5 | TRBV7-2 | TRBD1 | - | TGTGCCAGCAGCTTAGACCCCCGGGGGACAGGGGGCGCCCAGCATTTT | CASSLDPRGTGGAQHF
TRBJ2-2 | TRBV9 | TRBD2 | few | TGTGCCAGCAGCCCTGGACTAGCGGGAAACACCGGGGAGCTGTTTTTT | CASSPGLAGNTGELFF
TRBJ2-7 | TRBV5-5 | TRBD2 | once | TGTGCCAGCAGCATCGGACTAGCGATCCGGTTC | CASSIGLAIRF